This is a list of T cell receptor beta chains from one sample in a study of T-cell reconstitution after alpha-beta-depleted transplantation in children. TCRdb re-analysed the PCR reads in MiXCR, keeping a single row per CDR3 protein. The profile shows 6,400 or so distinct CDR3 sequences, roughly 17% of them singletons. Sequencing was performed on PBMCs, taken before TCRalphabeta/CD19-depleted stem cell transplant. These receptors were taken from a boy between 2 and 15 years old with acute lymphoblastic leukemia, due to receive a stem cell transplant. Each CDR3 is given with its conserved first and last residue. The D gene is left open where the match is weak. Clone size is not always given. Where it is, it says once, few, many or a class for expanded clones.

len: 14; abundance: many; d_gene: -; v_gene: TRBV6-5; j_gene: TRBJ2-1; CDR3aa: CASSSSPSYNEQFF; CDR3nt: TGTGCCAGCAGTAGTAGCCCCTCCTACAATGAGCAGTTCTTC
len: 15; abundance: -; d_gene: TRBD2; v_gene: TRBV3-1; j_gene: TRBJ2-3; CDR3aa: CASARLAGVADTQYF; CDR3nt: TGTGCCAGCGCCAGACTAGCGGGAGTGGCAGATACGCAGTATTTT
len: 15; abundance: many; d_gene: TRBD1; v_gene: TRBV6-5; j_gene: TRBJ1-1; CDR3aa: CASSLTGDPRSEAFF; CDR3nt: TGTGCCAGCAGTTTAACAGGGGACCCAAGGAGTGAAGCTTTCTTT
len: 14; abundance: medium-sized; d_gene: -; v_gene: TRBV12-3/TRBV12-4; j_gene: TRBJ2-7; CDR3aa: CASRLSGETYEQYF; CDR3nt: TGTGCCAGCAGGCTGTCGGGGGAGACCTACGAGCAGTACTTC
len: 11; abundance: medium-sized; d_gene: -; v_gene: TRBV6-5; j_gene: TRBJ2-1; CDR3aa: CASSYSGGQFF; CDR3nt: TGTGCCAGCAGTTACTCGGGGGGGCAGTTCTTC
len: 13; abundance: medium-sized; d_gene: -; v_gene: TRBV5-1; j_gene: TRBJ2-3; CDR3aa: CASSLGVSDTQYF; CDR3nt: TGCGCCAGCAGCTTGGGTGTTTCAGATACGCAGTATTTT
len: 13; abundance: medium-sized; d_gene: TRBD2; v_gene: TRBV12-3/TRBV12-4; j_gene: TRBJ2-5; CDR3aa: CASSFSGEETQYF; CDR3nt: TGTGCCAGCAGTTTTAGCGGGGAAGAGACCCAGTACTTC
len: 16; abundance: many; d_gene: -; v_gene: TRBV3-1; j_gene: TRBJ2-7; CDR3aa: CASSQSLRDSNYEQYF; CDR3nt: TGTGCCAGCAGCCAATCTCTACGAGACTCAAACTACGAGCAGTACTTC
len: 14; abundance: medium-sized; d_gene: -; v_gene: TRBV6-2/TRBV6-3; j_gene: TRBJ1-1; CDR3aa: CASSRRAGVSEAFF; CDR3nt: TGTGCCAGCAGTCGTCGGGCGGGGGTCAGTGAAGCTTTCTTT
len: 14; abundance: -; d_gene: -; v_gene: TRBV7-6; j_gene: TRBJ2-7; CDR3aa: CASSETVSRTEQYF; CDR3nt: TGTGCCAGCAGCGAAACGGTGAGCAGGACCGAGCAGTACTTC
len: 13; abundance: many; d_gene: -; v_gene: TRBV14; j_gene: TRBJ2-1; CDR3aa: CASSQGTRGEQFF; CDR3nt: TGTGCCAGCAGCCAAGGAACCAGGGGTGAGCAGTTCTTC
len: 15; abundance: many; d_gene: -; v_gene: TRBV7-2; j_gene: TRBJ2-7; CDR3aa: CASSLRSGPSYEQYF; CDR3nt: TGTGCCAGCAGCTTAAGGTCGGGCCCCTCCTACGAGCAGTACTTC
len: 13; abundance: medium-sized; d_gene: TRBD1; v_gene: TRBV27; j_gene: TRBJ1-1; CDR3aa: CASTGQGNTEAFF; CDR3nt: TGTGCCAGCACTGGACAGGGGAACACTGAAGCTTTCTTT
len: 17; abundance: medium-sized; d_gene: -; v_gene: TRBV7-2; j_gene: TRBJ2-4; CDR3aa: CASSDKPGRDWENIQYF; CDR3nt: TGTGCCAGCAGCGATAAACCTGGACGTGACTGGGAAAACATTCAGTACTTC
len: 15; abundance: medium-sized; d_gene: TRBD1; v_gene: TRBV4-2; j_gene: TRBJ2-1; CDR3aa: CASSLAPGTGNEQFF; CDR3nt: TGTGCCAGCAGCCTCGCTCCGGGGACAGGAAACGAGCAGTTCTTC
len: 12; abundance: -; d_gene: TRBD1; v_gene: TRBV19; j_gene: TRBJ1-5; CDR3aa: CASGQGNQPQHF; CDR3nt: TGTGCCAGTGGACAGGGTAATCAGCCCCAGCATTTT
len: 17; abundance: medium-sized; d_gene: TRBD2; v_gene: TRBV4-3; j_gene: TRBJ2-1; CDR3aa: CASSQDELAASYNEQFF; CDR3nt: TGCGCCAGCAGCCAAGATGAACTAGCGGCCTCCTACAATGAGCAGTTCTTC
len: 16; abundance: medium-sized; d_gene: -; v_gene: TRBV9; j_gene: TRBJ1-6; CDR3aa: CASSAPGWAPGSPLHF; CDR3nt: TGTGCCAGCAGCGCGCCTGGTTGGGCCCCGGGTTCACCCCTCCACTTT
len: 13; abundance: medium-sized; d_gene: -; v_gene: TRBV5-6; j_gene: TRBJ2-1; CDR3aa: CASSSIGGYAQFF; CDR3nt: TGTGCCAGCAGCTCCATCGGCGGGTATGCGCAGTTCTTC
len: 11; abundance: medium-sized; d_gene: -; v_gene: TRBV14; j_gene: TRBJ2-7; CDR3aa: CASSTSGEQYF; CDR3nt: TGTGCCAGCAGCACGTCCGGGGAGCAGTACTTC
len: 15; abundance: many; d_gene: -; v_gene: TRBV12-3/TRBV12-4; j_gene: TRBJ1-2; CDR3aa: CASSLSGGGSYGYTF; CDR3nt: TGTGCCAGCAGTTTATCCGGGGGGGGTTCCTATGGCTACACCTTC
len: 13; abundance: many; d_gene: -; v_gene: TRBV5-3; j_gene: TRBJ2-7; CDR3aa: CASSPHPLHEQYF; CDR3nt: TGTGCCAGCAGCCCACACCCACTCCACGAGCAGTACTTC
len: 15; abundance: few; d_gene: TRBD2; v_gene: TRBV2; j_gene: TRBJ2-3; CDR3aa: CASSDVGGGADTQYF; CDR3nt: TGTGCCAGCAGTGATGTGGGGGGGGGTGCAGATACGCAGTATTTT